The rows below give T cell receptor beta chains drawn from one sample of a study of blood T cell dynamics during melanoma immunotherapy. Some clones are missing from TCRdb's copy, which holds only in-frame ones; the method was immunoSEQ multiplex PCR. The sample lists over 20,000 clones, just under 90% occurring once. The sequences come from blood, collected from a patient treated with checkpoint blockade. These receptors were collected from a human donor with melanoma. The CDR3 runs from the conserved cysteine through the conserved F or W. The order of the fields is J gene, clone size, D gene, V gene, CDR3 protein, CDR3 DNA. The D gene is left open where the match is weak. Some rows have no size entry. The others give once, few or many, or a class for an expanded clone.

>TRBJ1-3|-|TRBD1|TRBV28
CASSLGTVLGNTIYF
TGTGCCAGCAGTTTAGGGACAGTGCTTGGAAACACCATATATTTT
>TRBJ2-7|-|-|TRBV30
CAWSVNEQYF
TGTGCCTGGAGTGTTAACGAGCAGTACTTC
>TRBJ1-2|-|TRBD1|TRBV29-1
CSVEWEGGQGHGYTF
TGCAGCGTTGAATGGGAAGGCGGACAGGGGCATGGCTACACCTTC
>TRBJ2-7|-|TRBD1|TRBV30
CAWSAGDRDEQYF
TGTGCCTGGAGTGCCGGGGACAGGGACGAGCAGTACTTC
>TRBJ2-4|-|-|TRBV14
CASSSSGGAKNIQYF
TGTGCCAGCAGCTCTTCCGGAGGGGCCAAAAACATTCAGTACTTC
>TRBJ2-1|-|-|TRBV7-9
CASSRPGPEQFF
TGTGCCAGCAGCCGACCGGGTCCTGAGCAGTTCTTC
>TRBJ1-1|-|-|TRBV18
CASSRPDRPNTEAFF
TGTGCCAGCTCACGACCAGACAGGCCGAACACTGAAGCTTTCTTT
>TRBJ1-2|-|-|TRBV19
CASSSSMANYGYTF
TGTGCCAGTAGTAGCTCGATGGCTAACTATGGCTACACCTTC
>TRBJ1-1|-|-|TRBV21-1
CASNLFTGTGPEAFF
TGTGCCAGCAACCTATTTACCGGGACGGGGCCTGAAGCTTTCTTT
>TRBJ1-5|-|-|TRBV28
CASKSGELSNQPQHF
TGTGCCAGCAAGTCGGGGGAGTTGAGCAATCAGCCCCAGCATTTT
>TRBJ2-5|-|TRBD2|TRBV2
CASDLAGGETQYF
TGTGCCAGCGATCTAGCGGGAGGCGAGACCCAGTACTTC
>TRBJ2-7|-|-|TRBV4-2
CASSRSWGKEYEQYF
TGTGCCAGCAGCCGCTCCTGGGGGAAAGAATACGAGCAGTACTTC
>TRBJ2-3|-|TRBD2|TRBV5-1
CASSSGSAGGRADTQYF
TGCGCCAGCAGCTCCGGATCAGCGGGGGGGCGGGCAGATACGCAGTATTTT
>TRBJ2-7|few|-|TRBV7-2
CASSLGTPYYEQYF
TGTGCCAGCAGCTTGGGGACCCCCTACTACGAGCAGTACTTC
>TRBJ2-1|-|-|TRBV11-2
CASSQNPIWGANNEQFF
TGTGCCAGCAGCCAAAATCCGATTTGGGGAGCGAACAATGAGCAGTTCTTC
>TRBJ1-2|-|-|TRBV30
CAWSYGGLLSYGYTF
TGTGCCTGGAGTTACGGGGGACTGCTTAGCTATGGCTACACCTTC
>TRBJ1-1|-|-|TRBV30
CAWSVVRDIPGGFF
TGTGCCTGGAGTGTTGTCAGGGACATTCCGGGGGGTTTCTTT
>TRBJ2-7|-|TRBD2|TRBV2
CASSEARGGSHEQYF
TGTGCCAGCAGTGAAGCGCGGGGAGGGAGCCACGAGCAGTACTTC
>TRBJ1-2|-|-|TRBV15
CATSRPPGGYGYTF
TGTGCCACCAGCAGGCCCCCCGGGGGTTATGGCTACACCTTC
>TRBJ1-2|-|-|TRBV7-2
CASSLVRVMGYGYTF
TGTGCCAGCAGCTTAGTGCGGGTAATGGGCTATGGCTACACCTTC
>TRBJ2-7|few|-|TRBV9
CASSGGTPNSYEQYF
TGTGCCAGCAGCGGCGGGACTCCTAACTCCTACGAGCAGTACTTC
>TRBJ1-1|-|-|TRBV7-9
CASSPRRNTEAFF
TGTGCCAGCAGCCCGAGGAGGAACACTGAAGCTTTCTTT
>TRBJ2-3|-|-|TRBV7-9
CASSLPGGGGLSTDTQYF
TGTGCCAGCAGCCTACCAGGTGGGGGCGGGCTTAGCACAGATACGCAGTATTTT
>TRBJ2-7|-|-|TRBV11-2
CASSLHRKSYEQYF
TGTGCCAGCAGCTTACATAGAAAGTCCTACGAGCAGTACTTC
>TRBJ2-1|-|-|TRBV6-5
CASSYDPGSYNEQFF
TGTGCCAGCAGTTACGACCCTGGGTCCTACAATGAGCAGTTCTTC
>TRBJ2-5|-|TRBD2|TRBV11-2
CASSLLAGGPGETQYF
TGTGCCAGCAGCTTACTAGCGGGGGGGCCAGGGGAGACCCAGTACTTC
>TRBJ1-1|-|-|TRBV5-1
CASSLGIVSMNTEAFF
TGCGCCAGCAGCTTGGGGATCGTCAGCATGAACACTGAAGCTTTCTTT
>TRBJ2-5|-|-|TRBV5-4
CASSLGGRETQYF
TGTGCCAGCAGCTTGGGGGGGAGAGAGACCCAGTACTTC